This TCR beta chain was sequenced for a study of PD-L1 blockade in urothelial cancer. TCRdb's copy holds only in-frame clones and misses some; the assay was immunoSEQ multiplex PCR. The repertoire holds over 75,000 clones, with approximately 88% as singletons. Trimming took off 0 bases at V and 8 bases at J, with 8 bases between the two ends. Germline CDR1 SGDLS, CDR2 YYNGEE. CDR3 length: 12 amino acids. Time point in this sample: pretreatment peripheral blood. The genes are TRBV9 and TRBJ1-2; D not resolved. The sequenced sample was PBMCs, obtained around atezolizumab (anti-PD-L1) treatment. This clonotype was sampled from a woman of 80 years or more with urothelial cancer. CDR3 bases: TGTGCCAGCAGCGTAGCTAGAGGGGGCTACACCTTC. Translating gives CASSVARGGYTF.